This TCR beta chain was observed in a study of cytomegalovirus exposure and HLA in healthy donors (dated by TCRdb to 2015 to 2018). Study-wide context: An earlier analysis of approximately 550 of the donors reported about 250 Gb of sequence data and roughly 110 million unique TCR beta sequences from about 180 million T cells. Of the 350 to 450 genotyped donors, roughly 80% fell in the genetic ancestry cluster associated with self-reported Caucasian donors. The study profiled the T cell repertoires of fewer than 850 subjects by immunosequencing and related them to cytomegalovirus serostatus. Besides the first cohort of more than 650 subjects, a separate validation cohort made up of 120 different subjects was used. An earlier analysis of 587 of the donors applied high-throughput TCR beta sequencing to assess whether each TCR beta V gene segment acted as functional or pseudogenic. The study was designed to test whether signatures of past pathogen exposure could be identified by cataloging public T cell receptors. To study patterns of TCR occurrence, a later analysis re-analyzed previously published TCR beta repertoires from 700 or so donors and added high-resolution HLA genotyping. All discovery cohort repertoires had been generated using a single sequencing platform. The later analysis used no new phenotypic data to find candidate immune exposures, relying instead on TCR beta sequences and their occurrence across donors. An early release that covered more than 550 HLA-typed donors contained approximately 300 gigabases of sequencing data and roughly 84 million unique TCR sequences. Because of strong linkage in the cohort, roughly five DR-DQ haplotypes were treated as single units for association and clustering. Alongside the repertoire data, information on donor age, sex, ethnicity and CMV serostatus was compiled. Across 398 genotyped donors of the cohort, an average of approximately 240,000 unique TCR beta nucleotide sequences per donor were sequenced, and roughly 18% of those sequences were non-productive. To predict cytomegalovirus infection status, the study brought together high-throughput TCR immunosequencing, statistical association of individual TCRs with disease status, and machine learning. A later genetic analysis used genome-wide SNP genotypes for 398 of the 666 donors, treating that subset as a discovery cohort. The number of donors typed differed by locus, with 629-630 for A, B, C, DRB1 and DQB1, roughly 520 for DQA1, 600 to 610 for DPA1, and roughly 450 for DPB1. HLA typing covered class I and class II loci at four-digit resolution. What the research found in general, with its limitations: The classifier was reported to diagnose cytomegalovirus status with high specificity and sensitivity in both the original cohort and the validation cohort. In a later analysis, some 17,000 TCR beta sequences were associated with specific HLA alleles at a false discovery rate of 0.05. In vitro tests confirmed that three of the cytomegalovirus-associated TCR beta chains recognize cytomegalovirus antigens. In a later analysis, HLA-associated TCR beta chains showed more clonal expansion and lower generation probabilities than non-associated chains that were equally common. According to a later analysis, TCR association rates differed among HLA loci, with DRB1 alleles showing the most associated TCRs and HLA-C alleles showing the fewest. An association between a missense DCLRE1C variant and V-gene and J-gene trimming of TCR beta chains was found in a later genetic analysis and replicated in an independent cohort. According to the authors, the approach could potentially be generalized to other disease states and immunological phenotypes. When HLA alleles, especially DR and DQ, strongly co-occurred, attributing TCR associations to individual alleles was difficult. Because HLA typing was missing for some donors at each locus, association tests included only the typed subset. In a later analysis, several top co-occurrence clusters were reported to appear linked to parvovirus B19, influenza, CMV and Epstein-Barr virus. A further reported finding was that TCR beta sequences accurately predicted the HLA-A and HLA-B alleles for most subjects in the first cohort. In an earlier analysis of 587 of the donors, most TCR beta V segments appeared in productive rearrangements about 90% or about 30% of the time, broadly matching IMGT annotations. Correlated functional status among segregating V segments might reflect linkage disequilibrium, but an unknown experimental factor could not be ruled out. Immune exposure information for the cohort was limited to CMV serostatus. The cohort was sequenced for TCR beta chains only, and without alpha or paired-chain data the features that could be detected were limited. Because counts were too low, roughly 16 rarely observed V segments, including chromosome 9 orphons, were left out of the earlier analysis of 587 of the donors. The sequencing pipeline was judged likely to have produced a cluster of highly shared sequence variants as a technical artifact. Some IMGT-functional V segments, including TRBV6-2 and TRBV6-3, could not be told apart with the 87-base-pair reads, so those segments were excluded. A later analysis found that most CMV-associated TCR beta chains appeared HLA-restricted, with HLA associations seemingly driven largely by CMV exposure. A later genetic analysis reported fewer N-insertions in productive TCRs among donors in an Asian-associated ancestry cluster than the approximately 670-donor mean. Most TCR sequences were seen in very few donors, while some public TCRs were found in many individuals. The study listed 150 to 200 TCR beta chains as associated with cytomegalovirus. Presence/absence analyses assumed roughly uniform sequencing depth across donors, an assumption that may not hold.

In total, approximately 690 healthy bone marrow donors made up the cohort. At the time of sampling, all cohort members were nominally healthy, though unrecorded immune exposures were likely present. The donor was CMV seronegative and was included in the group of about 400 seronegative cohort members. A peripheral blood sample was provided by each donor, and peripheral blood mononuclear cells were used for TCR beta sequencing. Genomic DNA was extracted from the blood cell samples with the Qiagen DNeasy Blood Extraction Kit. Trimming takes 1 base from V and 6 bases from J, and the germline ends sit 7 bases apart. CDR1 and CDR2 are drawn from the germline V gene (reference sequence): MNHEY, SMNVEV. The CDR3 goes from the cysteine to the phenylalanine over 13 residues. This entry keeps only the CDR3 DNA: 39 bases, framed from base 1. Libraries were made using the immunoSEQ multiplex PCR assay. For the multiplex PCR, a mixture combining 60 forward primers for TCR Vbeta segments and 13 reverse primers for TCR Jbeta segments was used. The CDR3 region of rearranged TCR beta genes was amplified from genomic DNA by a multiplex PCR assay. The Illumina HiSeq System was used to sequence the amplified TCR beta libraries as 87-base-pair reads. For the original study's pipeline: In a later analysis, some 80 million unique TCR beta chains were counted across the 666 repertoires, and roughly 10 million of these chains were shared by at least two donors. To remove PCR and sequencing errors, raw reads were error-corrected and collapsed into unique sequences using a nearest-neighbor algorithm that merged closely related sequences. CDR3 sequences were aligned to IMGT reference sequences to assign V, D and J gene segments. For a sequence to be retained, at least a six-nucleotide match to both a V gene segment and a J gene segment was required. A rearrangement was called productive if the CDR3 had no stop codons and remained in frame with V and J, and every other rearrangement was called non-productive. Following IMGT convention, CDR3 was defined as the stretch from the second conserved V-encoded cysteine up to the conserved J-encoded phenylalanine. In an earlier analysis of approximately 500 of the donors, sequences lacking an unambiguous match to a single V gene segment were excluded. In an earlier analysis of 587 of the donors, a V segment was called functional when productive rearrangements were above 56.7%, and segregating when the standard deviation between donors exceeded 5%. A statistical classification framework was built for diagnosing cytomegalovirus status from the catalog of TCR beta chain sequences. A later analysis assigned V and J genes by comparing TCR nucleotide sequences with IMGT/GENE-DB human TR gene sequences. Using the TCRdist pipeline, a later analysis assigned CDR3 sequences along with most-parsimonious VDJ recombination scenarios. A later analysis defined each TCR beta chain by its CDR3 amino acid sequence plus V-gene family, and excluded reads lacking a unique V-gene family. As a way to deal with suspected cross-contamination and a sequencing artifact, a later analysis dropped 450 to 600 nucleotide sequences that were highly shared and had low generation probability. In a later analysis, a clonal expansion index for each public chain was calculated from normalized within-repertoire ranks of inferred template counts. In a later analysis, generation probabilities were computed with a VDJ recombination model fitted to out-of-frame rearrangements, and the resulting probabilities were checked against IGoR. In a later analysis, hypergeometric tests were used to score TCR-TCR, TCR-HLA and TCR-CMV co-occurrence, with a repertoire-size bias correction applied to TCR pairs. To estimate false discovery rates, a later analysis permuted the HLA or CMV assignments 20 times. In a later analysis, co-occurring TCRs were grouped using DBSCAN, and TCRdist sequence similarity was added for clustering within HLA-allele-positive subsets. Repertoires with fewer than 30,000 or more than 120,000 public chains, plus five repertoires with anomalous nucleotide sharing, were excluded from co-occurrence clustering. In its TCRdb copy, this immuneACCESS table keeps in-frame sequences only and misses some clones. Where compared with another copy, unresolved V genes explain less than half of these, and the others have no known cause. Clone size and the V and J calls come from that table; the DNA yielded D and trimming. A total of about 150,000 clones appear in this sample, approximately 78% of them only once. Approximately 1.5% of the sample lies in the top ten.

As for this clone: What this receptor recognizes is not known. The sample holds no much larger clone one base away, and base qualities are not on file.

Here the chain combines TRBV27 and TRBJ2-1; the D gene identity is not certain. Specimen: PBMCs. This clonotype originated in a male donor in good health and CMV-seronegative. The DNA is as follows: TGTGCCAGCAGTTTATACTCGCGCAATGAGCAGTTCTTC. Translated, this is CASSLYSRNEQFF.